The 24 T cell receptor beta chains in this list originate from one sample, sequenced in a study of blood T cell repertoires in COVID-19. The data were produced by immunoSEQ multiplex PCR, yet TCRdb's version contains in-frame clones alone and is incomplete. This sample has a few hundred thousand clones, with roughly 86% found just once. The specimen was peripheral blood. The receptors come from a woman between 25 and 40 years old with COVID-19, enrolled during active disease.

The sample holds a few counts of this clone. The chain joins TRBV28 to TRBJ2-7, with 10 bases matching TRBD2. Germline V CDR1 and CDR2: MDHEN, SYDVKM. Trimming removed 3 bases from V and 2 bases from J; junction bases left unmatched: 7. The CDR3 runs to 16 residues. The CDR3 DNA reads TGTGCCAGCAGTTTGTCGGCTAGCGGGAGCACCTACGAGCAGTACTTC. This sequence encodes CASSLSASGSTYEQYF. Full variable domain (remainder filled in from reference TRBV28 and TRBJ2-7): DVKVTQSSRYLVKRTGEKVFLECVQDMDHENMFWYRQDPGLGLRLIYFSYDVKMKEKGDIPEGYSVSREKKERFSLILESASTNQTSMYLCASSLSASGSTYEQYFGPGTRLTVT.

The chain couples TRBV7-9 to TRBJ1-1, with a possible D match to TRBD1 (5 bases). Germline V gene lookup returns CDR1 SEHNR and CDR2 FQNEAQ (reference sequence). This CDR3 contains 14 residues. Trimming took off 6 bases at V and 11 bases at J, with 22 bases between the two ends. The CDR3 loop is CASSSGQGGLGAFF. The CDR3 DNA sequence: TGTGCCAGCAGTTCCGGCCAGGGAGGTCTAGGGGCTTTCTTT.

This clone occurred once. This chain joins TRBV3-1 (or the pseudogene TRBV3-2) and TRBJ2-7; maybe TRBD2 (6 bases). CDR1 is LGHDT, CDR2 YNNKEL, per germline (reference sequence). Trimming pared 4 bases from V and 5 bases from J, leaving 9 bases between. The CDR3 is 12 amino acids. The CDR3 DNA reads as TGTGCCAGCAGCCCACCGGGGGACGAGCAGTACTTC. Translation gives CASSPPGDEQYF.

The rearrangement joins TRBV3-1 (or the pseudogene TRBV3-2) to TRBJ2-7, with 9 nucleotides matching TRBD2. The CDR3 sequence is 16 residues long. Unmatched junction bases numbered 8, after V lost 4 bases and J lost 1 base. Per germline, CDR1 LGHDT and CDR2 YNNKEL (reference sequence). The CDR3 sequence: CASSRGGAGGSYEQYF. CDR3 sequence (DNA): TGTGCCAGCAGCCGAGGCGGAGCGGGAGGATCCTACGAGCAGTACTTC.

V and J are TRBV21-1 and TRBJ2-4; TRBD1 is the table's D call and was not checked against the DNA. TRBV21-1 is described as a pseudogene. The CDR3 consists of 8 residues. DNA of the CDR3: TGTGCCAGCAGCGAACAGGACTTC. It encodes CASSEQDF.

J is TRBJ2-1 and V is TRBV18; 7 bases map to TRBD2. The CDR3 consists of 16 residues. Unmatched junction bases numbered 12, after V lost 3 bases and J lost 7 bases. Germline V gives CDR1 KGHSH, CDR2 LQKENI. The CDR3 DNA is TGTGCCAGCTCACCCCATGGAGCGGGATTGAAAAATGAGCAGTTCTTC. Protein product: CASSPHGAGLKNEQFF.

The chain combines TRBV7-6 with TRBJ2-5, with D possibly being TRBD1 (5 bases). CDR1 SGHVS and CDR2 FNYEAQ come from the germline V gene. V lost 1 base to trimming and J lost 1 base, with 22 bases between them. The CDR3 has 19 amino acids. The CDR3 region has the DNA TGTGCCAGCAGCTTAGGATACCATGGGCAGGGTTTGATCCAAGAGACCCAGTACTTC. This gives the protein CASSLGYHGQGLIQETQYF.

A note on this clone: The junction and the germline gene differ at one end; a read error may be behind it. CDR3 nucleotides: TGTGCCAGCTGTGAAGAGACAAGCTCCTACAATGAGCAGTTCTTC. This translates into CASCEETSSYNEQFF. The J gene is TRBJ2-1, the V gene TRBV2; unclear D gene. Germline-derived CDR1 and CDR2 are SNHLY and FYNNEI. The CDR3 spans 15 residues.

This chain connects TRBV18 to TRBJ2-7, with 12 bases lining up with TRBD2. After removal of 8 bases from V and 0 bases from J, the junction contained 2 bases not matched to a gene. CDR1 and CDR2 (germline): KGHSH, LQKENI. The CDR3 spans 14 residues. The CDR3 loop reads CASTSGRFSYEQYF. The CDR3 DNA reads as TGTGCCAGCACTAGCGGGAGGTTCTCCTACGAGCAGTACTTC. The whole variable domain, remainder taken from reference TRBV18 and TRBJ2-7, is NAGVMQNPRHLVRRRGQEARLRCSPMKGHSHVYWYRQLPEEGLKFMVYLQKENIIDESGMPKERFSAEFPKEGPSILRIQQVVRGDSAAYFCASTSGRFSYEQYFGPGTRLTVT.

The rearrangement uses TRBV11-3 and TRBJ2-3, with D possibly TRBD2 on 6 matching bases. V lost 4 bases and J 5 bases, leaving 22 bases between the germline ends. The length of the CDR3 is 17 residues. The germline V gene has CDR1 SGHNT and CDR2 YENEEA. The CDR3 loop reads CASSSRVSGTGGDTQYF. In nucleotides, the CDR3 is TGTGCCAGCAGCTCACGGGTTTCCGGGACCGGGGGAGATACGCAGTATTTT.

This clone has just a few counts. This same CDR3 is encoded by further DNA sequences in the sample. The chain has TRBV18 and TRBJ1-2; weak D call: TRBD1 (5 bases). Germline V CDR1 and CDR2: KGHSH, LQKENI. The CDR3 consists of 13 residues. V was trimmed by 3 bases and J by 0 bases, leaving 5 bases between them. The CDR3 nucleotides read TGTGCCAGCTCACCGGACACTAACTATGGCTACACCTTC. Translation: CASSPDTNYGYTF.

The chain uses TRBV19 and TRBJ2-3, with 7 positions matching TRBD2. Germline V CDR1 and CDR2: LNHDA, SQIVND (reference sequence). The CDR3 is 15 amino acids. The V segment lost 6 bases and the J segment 5 bases; nucleotides outside the gene matches: 11. CDR3 loop: CASRNLAESGDTQYF. CDR3 bases: TGTGCCAGTAGGAATCTAGCGGAGTCTGGAGATACGCAGTATTTT.

This rearrangement joins TRBV5-8 to TRBJ2-3; 9 nucleotides line up with TRBD1. V trimming: 1 base; J trimming: 4 bases; junction bases outside the gene matches: 4. The CDR3 sequence is 15 residues long. CDR1 and CDR2 (germline): SGHTS, YDEGEE. Written as DNA, the CDR3 is TGTGCCAGCAGCTTGACAGGGGGCGATCCAGATACGCAGTATTTT. It translates to CASSLTGGDPDTQYF.

In the case of this clone: The sample has other DNA sequences that encode this CDR3 too. The rearrangement joins TRBV29-1 to TRBJ2-7; 8 bases agree with TRBD1. This CDR3 comprises 12 residues. The germline V gene has CDR1 SQVTM and CDR2 ANQGSEA. Trimming cost V 1 base and J 4 bases; bases outside gene matches: 0. The CDR3 coding sequence is TGCAGCGTTGAAGGGACAGGGTACGAGCAGTACTTC. Residues: CSVEGTGYEQYF.

J is TRBJ2-1 and V is TRBV11-2; maybe TRBD2 (5 bases). The CDR3 has 14 residues. V lost 2 bases and J lost 8, with 13 bases in between. Germline V CDR1 and CDR2: SGHAT, FQNNGV. CDR3 amino acids: CASSLRSDGDEQFF. DNA for the CDR3: TGTGCCAGCAGCTTACGGTCCGACGGGGATGAGCAGTTCTTC.

The chain carries TRBV5-1 and TRBJ2-7; perhaps TRBD1 as D (5 bases). Trimming stripped 2 bases from V and 5 bases from J, with 11 bases between. Germline V lookup: CDR1 SGHRS, CDR2 YFSETQ. The CDR3 loop spans 13 amino acids. For the CDR3, the DNA is TGCGCCAGCAGCTTTGTAAGGGGCGACGAGCAGTACTTC. It is translated as CASSFVRGDEQYF.

This chain links TRBV7-9 with TRBJ2-1; D is possibly TRBD1 (7 bases). This CDR3 has 19 residues. Germline V gene data show CDR1 as SEHNR and CDR2 as FQNEAQ (reference sequence). Trimming removed 1 base from V and 3 bases from J, with 22 bases in between. CDR3 residues: CASSLGSGGGTVRYNEQFF. CDR3 nucleotides: TGTGCCAGCAGCTTAGGCAGTGGGGGCGGGACAGTTCGCTACAATGAGCAGTTCTTC.

The chain uses TRBV2 and TRBJ2-2, with 10 bases matching TRBD1. The CDR3 runs to 14 residues. Germline V gene data show CDR1 as SNHLY and CDR2 as FYNNEI. With V trimmed by 8 bases and J by 8 bases, 8 bases remained unmatched. The CDR3 sequence: CASSRDRGGGELFF. DNA for the CDR3: TGTGCCAGCTCCCGGGACAGGGGCGGTGGGGAGCTGTTTTTT.

The rearrangement joins TRBV5-1 to TRBJ2-7; D call uncertain. The CDR3 extends over 15 amino acids. Germline V gene data show CDR1 as SGHRS and CDR2 as YFSETQ. The V gene lost 4 bases and the J gene lost 3 bases, with 17 bases spanning the gap. The CDR3 coding sequence is TGCGCCAGCAGCAATTCTGGCGACTTCCTCTACGAGCAGTACTTC. This codes for CASSNSGDFLYEQYF.

The J gene is TRBJ2-7, the V gene TRBV5-1, with TRBD2 identical over 10 bases. The CDR3 has 14 residues. The V and J ends lost 2 bases and 2 bases, in that order; junction bases with no gene match: 1. CDR1 SGHRS and CDR2 YFSETQ come from the germline V gene. CDR3 coding DNA: TGCGCCAGCAGCTTTGGACTAGCGGCCTACGAGCAGTACTTC. It encodes CASSFGLAAYEQYF.

V gene TRBV13 combines with J gene TRBJ2-2, with 8 bases aligning to TRBD2. The CDR3 totals 16 residues. From germline, CDR1 is PRHDT and CDR2 FYEKMQ (reference sequence). The V gene end was trimmed by 5 bases and the J gene end by 6 bases; junction bases not matched to a gene: 11. Written as DNA, the CDR3 is TGTGCCAGCAGCCCAGGGACTAGAATATTAGCCGGGGAGCTGTTTTTT. It specifies CASSPGTRILAGELFF.

This chain uses TRBV15 with TRBJ2-7, with 9 bases aligning to TRBD1. V was pared by 3 bases and J by 4 bases, with 4 bases of the junction left unmatched. CDR3 length: 14 residues. CDR1 and CDR2 (germline): LNHNV, YYDKDF (reference sequence). DNA for the CDR3: TGTGCCACCAGCAGTAGACAGGGGGAATACGAGCAGTACTTC. Residues: CATSSRQGEYEQYF.

J is TRBJ2-5 and V is TRBV27; 8 bases map to TRBD2. Germline loops: CDR1 MNHEY, CDR2 SMNVEV (reference sequence). J lost 5 bases, V lost 5 bases, and 7 bases had no gene match. The CDR3 is 14 residues long. In nucleotides, the CDR3 is TGTGCCAGCAGTCCGGGAGGGGCCGCGGAGACCCAGTACTTC. This encodes CASSPGGAAETQYF.

This clone was seen just once. This chain joins TRBV5-1 and TRBJ2-5; D uncertain. The CDR3 runs 14 residues. V lost 0 bases to trimming and J lost 1 base, with 7 bases between them. Germline V lookup: CDR1 SGHRS, CDR2 YFSETQ. The CDR3 region is CASSLGSVQETQYF. CDR3 bases: TGCGCCAGCAGCTTGGGGTCGGTCCAAGAGACCCAGTACTTC.